The next 11 T cell receptor beta chains were all read from a single sample in a study of shared clonotypes between healthy human individuals. Only in-frame clones appear in the TCRdb table, and some are missing; sequencing was by immunoSEQ multiplex PCR. The table shows 1,500,000 or so clones, with approximately 97% occurring only once. The specimen was naive CD4+ T cells sorted from blood. Stated subset: CD45RA+ positively selected. These receptors all come from a man aged 30 to 39 in good health.

V gene TRBV6-1 combines with J gene TRBJ1-4; D is possibly TRBD1 (5 bases). The V gene lost 6 bases and the J gene lost 8 bases, with 16 bases spanning the gap. The length of the CDR3 is 14 residues. CDR1 is MNHNS, CDR2 SASEGT, per germline. CDR3 DNA: TGTGCCAGCAGCGATAGTTGGTGGGGGGAAAAACTGTTTTTT. Amino acid sequence: CASSDSWWGEKLFF.

This clone was observed a single time. In nucleotides, the CDR3 is TGTGCCAGCAGCTACGGACTAGCGAGTCAAGAGACCCAGTACTTC. This encodes CASSYGLASQETQYF. This chain uses TRBV7-2 with TRBJ2-5, with 9 bases identical to TRBD2. Germline-derived CDR1 and CDR2 are SGHTA and FQGNSA. After removal of 4 bases from V and 2 bases from J, the junction contained 5 bases not matched to a gene. The CDR3 has 15 amino acids.

The rearrangement joins TRBV27 to TRBJ2-2, with D perhaps given as TRBD1 or TRBD2 (5 bases each). Germline-derived CDR1 and CDR2 are MNHEY and SMNVEV (reference sequence). V was shortened by 6 bases and J by 5 bases, with 7 bases between the two germline ends. This CDR3 is 12 amino acids long. The CDR3 coding sequence is TGTGCCAGCAGGGGACGTACCGGGGAGCTGTTTTTT. Translating gives CASRGRTGELFF.

The count of this clone is one. This sequence joins TRBV11-2 and TRBJ2-5; 7 nucleotides match TRBD2. CDR1 and CDR2 from the germline V gene are SGHAT and FQNNGV. CDR3 length: 14 amino acids. Trimming at V came to 0 bases and at J to 5 bases, leaving 3 bases not matched to a gene. This CDR3 reads CASSLELARETQYF. Here the CDR3 DNA reads TGTGCCAGCAGCTTAGAACTAGCGCGGGAGACCCAGTACTTC.

The chain employs TRBV12-5 and TRBJ2-1; TRBD2 might be the D (6 bases). Germline CDR1 reads LGHNT; CDR2 reads FRNRAP. The V gene lost 3 bases and the J gene lost 1 base, with 10 bases spanning the gap. The length of the CDR3 is 15 residues. The CDR3: CASGLSGLSYNEQFF. As DNA, the CDR3 is TGTGCTAGTGGTTTAAGCGGGTTGTCCTACAATGAGCAGTTCTTC. The whole variable domain, remainder taken from reference TRBV12-5 and TRBJ2-1, is DARVTQTPRHKVTEMGQEVTMRCQPILGHNTVFWYRQTMMQGLELLAYFRNRAPLDDSGMPKDRFSAEMPDATLATLKIQPSEPRDSAVYFCASGLSGLSYNEQFFGPGTRLTVL.

This rearrangement joins TRBV5-5 to TRBJ1-2, with D perhaps TRBD1 (6 bases). Germline V CDR1 and CDR2: SGHKS, YYEKEE (reference sequence). The germline V and J ends were trimmed by 1 base and 7 bases, with 8 bases remaining between them. The CDR3 runs to 12 residues. The CDR3 sequence is CASSLPDSGYTF. The CDR3 DNA sequence: TGTGCCAGCAGCTTGCCGGACAGTGGCTACACCTTC. Full variable domain (missing parts from reference TRBV5-5 and TRBJ1-2): DAGVTQSPTHLIKTRGQQVTLRCSPISGHKSVSWYQQVLGQGPQFIFQYYEKEERGRGNFPDRFSARQFPNYSSELNVNALLLGDSALYLCASSLPDSGYTFGSGTRLTVV.

Concerning this clone itself: This same CDR3 is encoded by further DNA sequences in the sample. The chain employs TRBV6-5 and TRBJ2-6, with 8 bases aligning to TRBD1. Unmatched junction bases numbered 0, after V lost 6 bases and J lost 2 bases. Germline V gene data show CDR1 as MNHEY and CDR2 as SVGAGI. CDR3 size: 14 residues. This CDR3 is CASRDRAGANVLTF. In DNA form, the CDR3 reads TGTGCCAGCAGGGACAGGGCTGGGGCCAACGTCCTGACTTTC.

The chain carries TRBV5-4 and TRBJ2-1; D possibly corresponds to TRBD2 (6 bases). This CDR3 comprises 14 residues. CDR1 is SGHNT, CDR2 YYREEE, per germline (reference sequence). The V and J ends lost 4 bases and 9 bases respectively, with 17 bases between them. In nucleotides, the CDR3 is TGTGCCAGCAGCGGAGGGCAGGGTTTGGCTGAGCAGTTCTTC. Translating it yields CASSGGQGLAEQFF. The whole variable domain, filled in from reference TRBV5-4 and TRBJ2-1, reads ETGVTQSPTHLIKTRGQQVTLRCSSQSGHNTVSWYQQALGQGPQFIFQYYREEENGRGNFPPRFSGLQFPNYSSELNVNALELDDSALYLCASSGGQGLAEQFFGPGTRLTVL.

The chain carries TRBV4-3 and TRBJ1-1; 8 nucleotides agree with TRBD1. From germline, CDR1 is LGHNA and CDR2 YSLEER. The CDR3 spans 16 residues. V shed 0 bases and J 1 base; nucleotides not matched to a gene: 4. The CDR3 DNA is TGCGCCAGCAGCCAAGACAGGGGGCTACGGAACACTGAAGCTTTCTTT. Translation: CASSQDRGLRNTEAFF.

This clone appeared a single time. At the DNA level, this CDR3 is encoded by other sequences in the same sample as well. J is TRBJ1-1 and V is TRBV19; tentatively, D is TRBD1 (6 bases). The germline gives CDR1 LNHDA, CDR2 SQIVND (reference sequence). V lost 3 bases and J 1 base, leaving 9 bases between the germline ends. The CDR3 contains 14 residues. The CDR3 here is CASSIRGGNTEAFF. The CDR3 bases are TGTGCCAGTAGTATCAGGGGCGGGAACACTGAAGCTTTCTTT.

The V call is TRBV5-1, the J call TRBJ1-2; 11 bases line up with TRBD1. Germline V CDR1 and CDR2: SGHRS, YFSETQ. This CDR3 spans 17 amino acids. J gave up 10 bases and V 4 bases, and 18 bases lay outside the gene matches. CDR3 DNA sequence: TGCGCCAGCAGCCCCCCCGGGACAGGGGGGTCTTCGTCTGACTACACCTTC. Translation: CASSPPGTGGSSSDYTF.